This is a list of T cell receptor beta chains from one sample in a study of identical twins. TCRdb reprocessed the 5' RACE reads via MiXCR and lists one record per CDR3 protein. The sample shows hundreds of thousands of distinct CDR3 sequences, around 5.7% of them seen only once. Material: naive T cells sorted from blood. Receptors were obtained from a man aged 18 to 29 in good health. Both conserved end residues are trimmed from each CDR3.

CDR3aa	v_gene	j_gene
ASSEYSGTGGNTEAF	TRBV25-1	TRBJ1-1
ASSLYSTNTGELF	TRBV7-2	TRBJ2-2
ASSQDETAPYGYT	TRBV4-1	TRBJ1-2
ASSNDRFQAF	TRBV5-1	TRBJ1-1
ASSLATYGYT	TRBV13	TRBJ1-2
SARGQGGDEQY	TRBV29-1	TRBJ2-7
ASSLTGAGRDYGYT	TRBV7-8	TRBJ1-2
ASSSTPDRNQPQH	TRBV7-2	TRBJ1-5
SASELAGGPWSEQF	TRBV20-1	TRBJ2-1
ASSLALLAGGSTGELF	TRBV11-1	TRBJ2-2
ASSFPGLAEKGDTQY	TRBV7-9	TRBJ2-3